The rows below give T cell receptor beta chains drawn from one sample of a study of OX40 agonist ivuxolimab in advanced cancers. This table comes from immunoSEQ multiplex PCR, and its TCRdb copy is limited to in-frame clones, with some not included. Among 50,000 to 65,000 clones, around 88% were seen once, and the ten largest hold approximately 0.61%. The sample here was CD4+ or CD8+ T cells sorted from blood, taken in a trial of the OX40 agonist ivuxolimab. The receptors derive from an adult with an advanced solid tumor such as melanoma, head and neck, liver or kidney cancer. The CDR3 runs from the conserved cysteine through the conserved F or W. The order of the fields is D gene, V gene, CDR3 length, clone size, J gene, CDR3 DNA, CDR3 protein. D genes are given only for firm matches. Only part of the rows carry a size: once, few, many, or a class if the clone is expanded.

>TRBD2|TRBV28|15|-|TRBJ2-1
TGTGCCAGCAGACTGGGACTAGCGGGTTACAATGAGCAGTTCTTC
CASRLGLAGYNEQFF
>TRBD1|TRBV5-4|15|few|TRBJ1-2
TGTGCCAGCAGAATAGGGGACAGGATTTTGCATGGCTACACCTTC
CASRIGDRILHGYTF
>-|TRBV10-3|12|-|TRBJ2-3
TGTGCCATCAGCGACAGCACAGATACGCAGTATTTT
CAISDSTDTQYF
>TRBD1|TRBV5-1|15|-|TRBJ2-7
TGCGCCAGCAGCAAGACAGGGGCATGGGAGGAAGGGCAGTACTTC
CASSKTGAWEEGQYF
>-|TRBV11-2|15|-|TRBJ2-3
TGTGCCAGCAGCCCCCGGGGGGCAATCACAGATACGCAGTATTTT
CASSPRGAITDTQYF
>TRBD2|TRBV10-2|15|-|TRBJ2-1
TGCGCCAGCAGGGACACCGGGACTAGCGGAACCAAGCAGTTCTTC
CASRDTGTSGTKQFF
>-|TRBV19|13|-|TRBJ1-5
TGTGCCAGTGATACAGGTGCGAGTCAGCCCCAGCATTTT
CASDTGASQPQHF
>TRBD1|TRBV2|15|once|TRBJ2-3
TGTGCCAGCCGCGGACAGGGGGTTAGCACAGATACGCAGTATTTT
CASRGQGVSTDTQYF
>-|TRBV11-3|10|-|TRBJ2-1
TGTGCCAGCGGCTATAATGAGCAGTTCTTC
CASGYNEQFF
>-|TRBV21-1|19|-|TRBJ2-1
TGTGCCAGCAGCCCAACCGGGACTAGCGGGAGGTGCGGGCACAATGAGCAGTTCTTC
CASSPTGTSGRCGHNEQFF
>TRBD1|TRBV7-9|15|-|TRBJ1-2
TGTGCCAGCAGCTTAGAAGACAGGGGGGCTGGTGGCTACACCTTC
CASSLEDRGAGGYTF
>-|TRBV7-3|17|-|TRBJ2-5
TGTGCCAGCAGCCTAAATGGCGGCGCAGGGTTGGGGGAGACCCAGTACTTC
CASSLNGGAGLGETQYF
>-|TRBV5-6|12|-|TRBJ2-7
TGTGCCAGCAGCTTGGTCGCCGGGGAGCAGTACTTC
CASSLVAGEQYF
>-|TRBV5-1|14|-|TRBJ1-2
TGCGCCAGCAGCTTGGGGCTGCTTAACTATGGCTACACCTTC
CASSLGLLNYGYTF
>TRBD2|TRBV9|17|-|TRBJ2-2
TGTGCCAGCAGCAGACGACTAGCGGGAGGGTACACCGGGGAGCTGTTTTTT
CASSRRLAGGYTGELFF
>-|TRBV7-2|12|-|TRBJ2-5
TGTGCCAGCAGCTTAGCCGCGGGGACCCAGTACTTC
CASSLAAGTQYF
>-|TRBV5-1|16|-|TRBJ2-2
TGCGCCAGCAGCTTGGCCGGGTGGCCCAACACCGGGGAGCTGTTTTTT
CASSLAGWPNTGELFF